In its sample, the clone carrying this T cell receptor (beta chain) was seen once. Antigen specificity is unknown. The data were taken from a study of graft-versus-host responses after intestinal transplantation. The overall study: Grafts were multivisceral, liver-intestinal, or isolated intestinal. Recipients across the board were started on anti-thymocyte globulin induction, then kept on tacrolimus and steroids for approximately three years. Study-level points and caveats: GvH clones occurred in recipient marrow; some first appeared in ileum or blood.

The CDR3 length is 15 residues. The ends lost 6 bases at V and 2 bases at J; junction bases unmatched: 9. From germline, CDR1 is SNHLY and CDR2 FYNNEI. Assay used: immunoSEQ multiplex PCR; TCRdb lists only in-frame clones, some missing. The sample holds about 80,000 clones, 85% to 90% seen once. Sequenced here: unstimulated CD4+ T cells sorted from spleen or lymph node cells, sampled before intestinal transplant. This TCR was recovered from a human donor who received an intestinal transplant. The chain couples TRBV2 to TRBJ2-7; 8 bases align to TRBD1. In nucleotides, the CDR3 is TGTGCCAGCAGCCTTATTGGGACAGGCCCCTACGAGCAGTACTTC. Translated: CASSLIGTGPYEQYF.